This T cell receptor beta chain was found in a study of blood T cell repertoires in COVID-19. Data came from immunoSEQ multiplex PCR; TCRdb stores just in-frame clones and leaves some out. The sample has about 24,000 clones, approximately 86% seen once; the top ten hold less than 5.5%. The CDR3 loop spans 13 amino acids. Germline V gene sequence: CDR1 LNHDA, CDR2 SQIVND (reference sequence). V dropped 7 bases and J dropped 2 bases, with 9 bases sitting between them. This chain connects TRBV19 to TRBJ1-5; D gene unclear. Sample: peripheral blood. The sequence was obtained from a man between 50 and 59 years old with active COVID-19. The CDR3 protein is CASTHRGNQPQHF. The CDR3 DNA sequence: TGTGCCAGTACCCACCGGGGCAATCAGCCCCAGCATTTT.